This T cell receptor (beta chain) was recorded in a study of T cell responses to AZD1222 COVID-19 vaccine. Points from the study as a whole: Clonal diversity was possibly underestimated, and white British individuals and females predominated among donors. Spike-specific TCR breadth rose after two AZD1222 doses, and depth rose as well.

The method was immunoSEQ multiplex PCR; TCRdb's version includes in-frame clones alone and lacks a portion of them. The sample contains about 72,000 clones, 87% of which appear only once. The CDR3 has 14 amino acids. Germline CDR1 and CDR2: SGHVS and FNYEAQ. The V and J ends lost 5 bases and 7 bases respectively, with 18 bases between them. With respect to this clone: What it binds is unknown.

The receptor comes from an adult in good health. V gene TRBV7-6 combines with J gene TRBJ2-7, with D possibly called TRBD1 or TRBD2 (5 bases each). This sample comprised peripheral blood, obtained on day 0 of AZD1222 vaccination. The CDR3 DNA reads TGTGCCAGCAGCCCTAGCAGTGTAGGGGATGAGCAGTACTTC. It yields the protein CASSPSSVGDEQYF.